This is a list of T cell receptor beta chains from one sample in a study of blood T cells in healthy people across ages. TCRdb processed the 5' RACE reads anew with MiXCR; each CDR3 protein has one entry. The profile shows roughly 2 million distinct CDR3 sequences, around half of them singletons. The sample taken for sequencing was blood. Receptors originate from a woman aged 40 to 55 in good health. Each CDR3 is given with its conserved first and last residue. A D gene is named only where the DNA matches it firmly. A clone size is listed for some rows: how often the clone was seen (once, few, many), or a class if it is expanded.

abundance	v_gene	d_gene	j_gene	CDR3nt	CDR3aa
NA	TRBV12-3/TRBV12-4	TRBD1	TRBJ2-5	TGTGCCAGCAGTATTACCGACAGGGGGCTAGAGACCCAGTACTTC	CASSITDRGLETQYF
NA	TRBV27	NA	TRBJ1-5	TGTGCCAGCAGTTTAACCAGGGGCAATCAGCCCCAGCATTTT	CASSLTRGNQPQHF
NA	TRBV20-1	TRBD1	TRBJ1-4	TGCAGTGCTCTGGCCGGGACAGGGGGCGAAAAACTGTTTTTT	CSALAGTGGEKLFF
few	TRBV20-1	NA	TRBJ2-5	TGCAGTGCTCAAAGGGAAGGCCAAGAGACCCAGTACTTC	CSAQREGQETQYF
once	TRBV12-3/TRBV12-4	TRBD2	TRBJ2-3	TGTGCCAGCAGTCAAGCGGGGGAAGGGGCGGGGGATACGCAGTATTTT	CASSQAGEGAGDTQYF
few	TRBV7-2	NA	TRBJ2-1	TGTGCCAGCAGCCAAGTCGGGGGGACAGGCTACAATGAGCAGTTCTTC	CASSQVGGTGYNEQFF
NA	TRBV4-1	NA	TRBJ1-2	TGCGCCAGCAGCCAAGAACCTAAGACCCCCTTCTACGGCTACACCTTC	CASSQEPKTPFYGYTF
NA	TRBV6-5	TRBD1	TRBJ1-1	TGTGCCAGCATCGACAGGGTCGGGAACACTGAAGCTTTCTTT	CASIDRVGNTEAFF
NA	TRBV29-1	TRBD2	TRBJ2-3	TGCAGCGTTGACGTTCGACTAGCGGGGGATTCCCATACGCAGTATTTT	CSVDVRLAGDSHTQYF
once	TRBV10-3	TRBD2	TRBJ2-5	TGTGCCATCAGGAGCGGGGGGGCCAAGGAGACCCAGTACTTC	CAIRSGGAKETQYF
NA	TRBV20-1	TRBD2	TRBJ2-3	TGCAGTGCTAGCCTAGCGGAGCCACTCCGGCTCGGTACGCAGTATTTT	CSASLAEPLRLGTQYF
few	TRBV7-8	TRBD2	TRBJ2-5	TGTGCCAGCACCCTTAGCGGGGGGTACCAAGAGACCCAGTACTTC	CASTLSGGYQETQYF
NA	TRBV4-2	NA	TRBJ2-6	TGTGCCAGCAGCCAAGGAGTAGGGTCTGGGGCCAACGTCCTGACTTTC	CASSQGVGSGANVLTF
few	TRBV20-1	NA	TRBJ1-6	TGCAGTGCTAGAGATAGGCTCGGGAGCTCCTATAATTCACCCCTCCACTTT	CSARDRLGSSYNSPLHF
few	TRBV7-2	TRBD1	TRBJ1-2	TGTGCCAGCAGCTTAGAGGGCAGGGGGCTGCGTGGCTACACCTTC	CASSLEGRGLRGYTF
NA	TRBV6-5	NA	TRBJ1-2	TGTGCCAGCAGCGATACAGGGTACCCCTATGGCTACACCTTC	CASSDTGYPYGYTF
NA	TRBV20-1	NA	TRBJ1-6	TGCAGTACCCCATCATCACCCCTCCACTTT	CSTPSSPLHF
NA	TRBV5-1	NA	TRBJ2-7	TGCGCCAGCAGCTCGGGGGTGGGGACAGTCTACGAGCAGTACTTC	CASSSGVGTVYEQYF
NA	TRBV20-1	NA	TRBJ2-7	TGCAGTGTATTCTCCCCAGGGGCTTACGAGCAGTACTTC	CSVFSPGAYEQYF
NA	TRBV4-1	TRBD1	TRBJ1-5	TGCGCCAGCAGCCAAGACCCATACCGGGACAGGGGGCGAAGAAGCAGCAATCAGCCCCAGCATTTT	CASSQDPYRDRGRRSSNQPQHF
NA	TRBV20-1	NA	TRBJ1-2	TGCAGTGATTCGACTAACGGCTACACCTTC	CSDSTNGYTF
NA	TRBV6-5	NA	TRBJ2-5	TGTGCCAGCAGTGGTGGTGGTAGCGGCGAAGAGACCCAGTACTTC	CASSGGGSGEETQYF
many	TRBV6-5	NA	TRBJ2-1	TGTGCCAGCAGTTACTCGACGGGGTACAATGAGCAGTTCTTC	CASSYSTGYNEQFF
few	TRBV27	TRBD1	TRBJ1-2	TGTGCCAGCAGTTTATCGGGGACAGGGGGCGATGGCTACACCTTC	CASSLSGTGGDGYTF
many	TRBV29-1	TRBD2	TRBJ2-5	TGCAGCGTTGAAACTAGCGGGGGGGCGACTAAAGAGACCCAGTACTTC	CSVETSGGATKETQYF
NA	TRBV3-1	TRBD1	TRBJ2-1	TGTGCCAGCAGCCAAGTGGGACAGTCCAACAATGAGCAGTTCTTC	CASSQVGQSNNEQFF
once	TRBV10-3	NA	TRBJ1-2	TGTGCCATCAGGAACAGAAATTATGGCTACACCTTC	CAIRNRNYGYTF
NA	TRBV7-9	TRBD1	TRBJ2-5	TGTGCCAGCAGGGTACAGGGGGCGAAATTAGAGACCCAGTACTTC	CASRVQGAKLETQYF
NA	TRBV27	TRBD1	TRBJ1-2	TGTGCCAGCAGTTTGGGACAGGGAACCCCTAGCGCCTACACCTTC	CASSLGQGTPSAYTF
few	TRBV27	NA	TRBJ2-5	TGTGCCAGCAGTATCGGGGCTCAAGAGACCCAGTACTTC	CASSIGAQETQYF
NA	TRBV7-9	NA	TRBJ1-3	TGTGCCAGCAGCTTCTCCTCAAGCTCTGGAAACACCATATATTTT	CASSFSSSSGNTIYF
NA	TRBV20-1	TRBD2	TRBJ2-3	TGCAGTGCCCACCCTCTAGCGGACGAAGGGCCAGATACGCAGTATTTT	CSAHPLADEGPDTQYF
NA	TRBV5-1	TRBD1	TRBJ2-1	TGCGCCAGCAGCTCGTCGGAGGGACAGGGTTACAATGAGCAGTTCTTC	CASSSSEGQGYNEQFF